A single sample gave rise to the 6 T cell receptor beta chains below, sequenced in a study of T-cell memory formation after mild COVID-19. TCRdb processed the 5' RACE reads anew with MiXCR; each CDR3 protein has one entry. The table records roughly 370,000 distinct CDR3 sequences, approximately 15% of them present only once. Sequencing was carried out using PBMCs or a T cell subset sorted from them (not recorded which). The receptors were gathered from a man aged 18-30 years who had mild COVID-19 (a few samples of this study predate the infection). Cell type and time point are not known.

This sequence joins TRBV24-1 and TRBJ1-6; D gene uncertain. CDR1 and CDR2 from the germline V gene are KGHDR and SFDVKD. The CDR3 is 16 amino acids. The V and J ends lost 10 bases and 1 base respectively, with 16 bases between them. The CDR3 loop reads CATRTQASSYNSPLHF. CDR3 DNA sequence: TGTGCCACACGGACCCAGGCGTCATCCTATAATTCACCCCTCCACTTT.

The chain carries TRBV6-6 and TRBJ2-1; TRBD2 agrees at 8 bases. Germline CDR1 MNHNY, CDR2 SVGAGI (reference sequence). The trim removed 5 bases at V and 4 bases at J, leaving 13 bases unmatched. CDR3 length: 17 amino acids. This CDR3 is CASSPARSGGPYNEQFF. The CDR3, as DNA: TGTGCCAGCAGTCCGGCCAGGAGCGGGGGCCCTTACAATGAGCAGTTCTTC.

This clonotype was picked up many times. J is TRBJ2-5 and V is TRBV11-2; D unclear. This CDR3 region has 13 residues. Germline V gives CDR1 SGHAT, CDR2 FQNNGV. V lost 6 bases and J 1 base, leaving 9 bases between the germline ends. The DNA for the CDR3 is TGTGCCAGCAGAGTGGCGACCCAAGAGACCCAGTACTTC. It yields the protein CASRVATQETQYF.

The chain combines TRBV7-2 with TRBJ2-4, with TRBD1 as a possible D gene (5 bases). The ends were cut back, 5 bases at V and 6 bases at J, with 11 bases in the middle. The CDR3 length is 13 residues. Germline-derived CDR1 and CDR2 are SGHTA and FQGNSA. Here the CDR3 reads CASSQGLGNIQYF. CDR3 DNA sequence: TGTGCCAGCAGCCAGGGCCTCGGAAACATTCAGTACTTC. Combining the CDR3 with reference TRBV7-2 and TRBJ2-4 gives the whole variable domain GAGVSQSPSNKVTEKGKDVELRCDPISGHTALYWYRQSLGQGLEFLIYFQGNSAPDKSGLPSDRFSAERTGGSVSTLTIQRTQQEDSAVYLCASSQGLGNIQYFGAGTRLSVL.

This clonotype was seen only a few times. This chain connects TRBV7-2 to TRBJ2-7; D perhaps matches TRBD2 (6 bases). The length of the CDR3 is 16 residues. V lost 3 bases and J 2 bases, leaving 17 bases between the germline ends. Per the germline V gene, CDR1 is SGHTA and CDR2 is FQGNSA. CDR3 DNA: TGTGCCAGCAGCTTTCCCTTGGCGGGGAGCCCCTACGAGCAGTACTTC. This encodes CASSFPLAGSPYEQYF.

This chain connects TRBV3-1 to TRBJ1-1; tentative D call: TRBD1 (5 bases). Germline CDR1 is LGHDT and CDR2 is YNNKEL (reference sequence). With 7 bases removed from V and 1 base from J, the gap between germline ends came to 16 bases. The CDR3 is 15 residues long. CDR3 in DNA: TGTGCCAGCACCCCGGCCGACAGATCGAACACTGAAGCTTTCTTT. This encodes CASTPADRSNTEAFF.